The subject of this entry is one TCR beta chain. Its antigen is unidentified. This entry comes from a study of OX40 agonist ivuxolimab in advanced cancers. The protocol was immunoSEQ multiplex PCR, while the TCRdb copy is restricted to in-frame clones and leaves out a portion. The data show tens of thousands of clones, with more than 80% seen just once and 0.5% to 0.55% held by the top ten. This CDR3 comprises 12 residues. CDR1 SNHLY and CDR2 FYNNEI come from the germline V gene. V lost 4 bases to trimming and J lost 9 bases, with 12 bases between them. Notes on the study in general: It was also the case that some nonresponders had low normalized T-cell clonal expansion.

The sample here was CD4+ or CD8+ T cells sorted from blood, taken in a trial of the OX40 agonist ivuxolimab. This TCR derives from an adult with an advanced solid tumor such as melanoma, head and neck, liver or kidney cancer. J is TRBJ2-5 and V is TRBV2; tentatively, D is TRBD1 or TRBD2 (5 bases each). CDR3: CASSAGLGAQYF. The CDR3 region has the DNA TGTGCCAGCAGTGCGGGATTGGGGGCCCAGTACTTC.